Presented here are 19 T cell receptor beta chains from one specimen sequenced in a study of Ad26.COV2.S vaccination and SARS-CoV-2 variants. Sequencing was performed with immunoSEQ multiplex PCR; in TCRdb, only in-frame clones are kept and a portion is missing. This sample yields about 350,000 clones, of which just over 90% are seen a single time; about 3.8% belongs to the top ten. Sequenced material: peripheral blood, taken after recovery from COVID-19. Receptors originate from a human donor who had recovered from COVID-19.

DNA for the CDR3: TGTGCCAGCAGCCAGCGGGGGGCCCTAAATGAGCAGTTCTTC. It codes for CASSQRGALNEQFF. The chain joins TRBV6-5 to TRBJ2-1, with 9 bases fitting TRBD2. This CDR3 contains 14 residues. Losses at the gene ends were 6 bases for V and 7 bases for J; bases not matched to a gene: 7. Germline assignment: CDR1 MNHEY and CDR2 SVGAGI.

Here the CDR3 DNA reads TGTGCCACCAGTGACCCAACTAGCGCCGCCTACAATGAGCAGTTCTTC. This encodes CATSDPTSAAYNEQFF. The chain combines TRBV24-1 with TRBJ2-1; 7 nucleotides agree with TRBD2. CDR3 length: 16 residues. Germline V gives CDR1 KGHDR, CDR2 SFDVKD. The trim removed 4 bases at V and 2 bases at J, leaving 7 bases unmatched.

The V and J genes are TRBV9 and TRBJ2-7, with no clear D. Germline-derived CDR1 and CDR2 are SGDLS and YYNGEE. Trimming removed 0 bases at V and 2 bases at J, with 9 bases between. The CDR3 has 14 residues. The CDR3 DNA follows: TGTGCCAGCAGCGTAGCTTTACGAACCTACGAGCAGTACTTC. Its translation is CASSVALRTYEQYF.

The chain uses TRBV27 and TRBJ1-1; tentative D call: TRBD1 (5 bases). The CDR3 is 13 amino acids. Germline values: CDR1 MNHEY, CDR2 SMNVEV (reference sequence). Trimming removed 2 bases at V and 4 bases at J, with 8 bases between. The CDR3 region is CASSLMGGTEAFF. As DNA, the CDR3 is TGTGCCAGCAGTTTAATGGGGGGCACTGAAGCTTTCTTT.

The chain couples TRBV15 to TRBJ2-5; D not resolved. The CDR3 is made up of 15 amino acids. CDR1 is LNHNV, CDR2 YYDKDF, per germline (reference sequence). With 0 bases removed from V and 5 bases from J, the gap between germline ends came to 13 bases. The CDR3 reads CATSRDLAGGETQYF. The CDR3, as DNA: TGTGCCACCAGCAGAGACTTAGCTGGCGGCGAGACCCAGTACTTC.

This rearrangement joins TRBV7-2 to TRBJ2-3; 8 bases are shared with TRBD2. Trimming cost V 5 bases and J 7 bases; bases outside gene matches: 17. Germline V gene lookup returns CDR1 SGHTA and CDR2 FQGNSA. The CDR3 is made up of 17 amino acids. CDR3 in DNA: TGTGCCAGCAGCATCTGGACTAGCCGGAATTTTCCAAATACGCAGTATTTT. It specifies CASSIWTSRNFPNTQYF. Variable domain in full (rest from reference TRBV7-2 and TRBJ2-3): GAGVSQSPSNKVTEKGKDVELRCDPISGHTALYWYRQSLGQGLEFLIYFQGNSAPDKSGLPSDRFSAERTGGSVSTLTIQRTQQEDSAVYLCASSIWTSRNFPNTQYFGPGTRLTVL.

This chain joins TRBV4-1 and TRBJ1-3; no definite D call. Per germline, CDR1 MGHRA and CDR2 YSYEKL. With 4 bases removed from V and 2 bases from J, the gap between germline ends came to 21 bases. This CDR3 is built from 18 residues. The CDR3 nucleotides are TGCGCCAGCAGCCGTTCCAACCTAAGGACTGAAGCTGGAAACACCATATATTTT. Translated: CASSRSNLRTEAGNTIYF.

This chain connects TRBV7-2 to TRBJ2-1, with D possibly TRBD2 on 6 matching bases. V gave up 0 bases and J gave up 5 bases, with 14 bases separating them. Germline V gives CDR1 SGHTA, CDR2 FQGNSA. The CDR3 length is 16 residues. The CDR3 protein is CASSLAGTRSHNEQFF. As DNA, the CDR3 is TGTGCCAGCAGCTTAGCCGGGACTCGGAGCCACAATGAGCAGTTCTTC.

J is TRBJ2-7 and V is TRBV7-9; D not certain. This CDR3 region has 12 residues. Trimming shortened V by 1 base and J by 3 bases, and 4 bases separated the two germline ends. Germline CDR1 is SEHNR and CDR2 is FQNEAQ (reference sequence). The CDR3 protein is CASSLGDYEQYF. The CDR3 DNA follows: TGTGCCAGCAGCTTAGGGGACTACGAGCAGTACTTC.

The chain carries TRBV3-1 (or the pseudogene TRBV3-2) and TRBJ1-4; D ambiguous. CDR1 is LGHDT and CDR2 is YNNKEL in the germline V gene (reference sequence). The CDR3 contains 14 residues. With 4 bases removed from V and 7 bases from J, the gap between germline ends came to 13 bases. CDR3 DNA: TGTGCCAGCAGCCGTGGGGAGGTTGGTGAAAAACTGTTTTTT. Translation gives CASSRGEVGEKLFF.

The chain employs TRBV27 and TRBJ2-6; 8 nucleotides align to TRBD1. Germline V gives CDR1 MNHEY, CDR2 SMNVEV (reference sequence). The CDR3 spans 18 residues. Losses at the gene ends were 2 bases for V and 0 bases for J; bases not matched to a gene: 6. CDR3 nucleotide sequence: TGTGCCAGCAGTTTAAGGACAGGGATTTTCTCTGGGGCCAACGTCCTGACTTTC. It encodes CASSLRTGIFSGANVLTF.

This sequence joins TRBV11-2 and TRBJ2-7; 7 nucleotides agree with TRBD2. V lost 6 bases, J lost 3 bases, and 8 bases stayed unmatched. The CDR3 length is 14 residues. Germline CDR1 is SGHAT and CDR2 is FQNNGV. The DNA for the CDR3 is TGTGCCAGCAGGCGCCTTGGGGGGGACTACGAGCAGTACTTC. This codes for CASRRLGGDYEQYF.

The chain uses TRBV6-4 and TRBJ1-1; no clear D gene. V was clipped by 3 bases and J by 1 base, with 12 bases between them. CDR3 length: 15 residues. Germline assignment: CDR1 MRHNA and CDR2 SNTAGT. The CDR3 protein is CASSESVTGNTEAFF. The CDR3 DNA follows: TGTGCCAGCAGTGAATCGGTAACGGGGAACACTGAAGCTTTCTTT.

This chain connects TRBV10-3 to TRBJ1-6; the match to TRBD1 covers 7 bases. The V gene end was trimmed by 7 bases and the J gene end by 3 bases; junction bases not matched to a gene: 3. This CDR3 contains 14 residues. Germline-derived CDR1 and CDR2 are ENHRY and SYGVKD. The CDR3 sequence: CAITWDSYNSPLHF. Written as DNA, the CDR3 is TGTGCCATCACCTGGGACAGCTATAATTCACCCCTCCACTTT.

The chain uses TRBV2 and TRBJ1-2; 8 bases line up with TRBD1. This CDR3 is 14 amino acids long. Trimming took 6 bases from V and 5 from J; bases not matched to a gene: 8. Germline V lookup: CDR1 SNHLY, CDR2 FYNNEI. CDR3 amino acids: CASSRQGNYYGYTF. DNA of the CDR3: TGTGCCAGCAGCCGACAGGGGAATTATTATGGCTACACCTTC.

Regarding this clone: At one end the junction does not follow the germline gene, possibly because of a read error. This sequence joins TRBV7-7 and TRBJ2-5; perhaps TRBD2 as D (6 bases). This CDR3 comprises 14 residues. The germline gives CDR1 SSHAT, CDR2 FNYEAQ (reference sequence). DNA of the CDR3: TGTGCTAGCAGCCCCTGGGGGGAGCCGGAGACCCAGTACTTC. Encoded protein: CASSPWGEPETQYF.

CDR3 loop: CSVIQGAGANVLTF. The CDR3 DNA sequence: TGCAGCGTCATACAGGGGGCTGGGGCCAACGTCCTGACTTTC. V is TRBV29-1 and J is TRBJ2-6; 8 nucleotides align to TRBD1. Germline CDR1 SQVTM, CDR2 ANQGSEA. The CDR3 is made up of 14 amino acids. With V trimmed by 6 bases and J by 2 bases, 3 bases remained unmatched.

The CDR3 DNA is TGTGCCAGCCGAACAGGTTTCTATGGCTACACCTTC. Translating it yields CASRTGFYGYTF. V usage is TRBV9 and J usage is TRBJ1-2, with a weak D call TRBD1 (5 bases). This CDR3 region has 12 residues. Trimming pared 7 bases from V and 4 bases from J, leaving 11 bases between. Germline CDR1 SGDLS, CDR2 YYNGEE.

The chain joins TRBV9 to TRBJ2-5; TRBD1 or TRBD2 may be the D gene (6 bases each). The CDR3 spans 15 residues. V was shortened by 0 bases and J by 5 bases, with 14 bases between the two germline ends. The germline V gene has CDR1 SGDLS and CDR2 YYNGEE. This CDR3 is CASSVVGLGGETQYF. As DNA, the CDR3 is TGTGCCAGCAGCGTAGTGGGCTTAGGGGGGGAGACCCAGTACTTC.